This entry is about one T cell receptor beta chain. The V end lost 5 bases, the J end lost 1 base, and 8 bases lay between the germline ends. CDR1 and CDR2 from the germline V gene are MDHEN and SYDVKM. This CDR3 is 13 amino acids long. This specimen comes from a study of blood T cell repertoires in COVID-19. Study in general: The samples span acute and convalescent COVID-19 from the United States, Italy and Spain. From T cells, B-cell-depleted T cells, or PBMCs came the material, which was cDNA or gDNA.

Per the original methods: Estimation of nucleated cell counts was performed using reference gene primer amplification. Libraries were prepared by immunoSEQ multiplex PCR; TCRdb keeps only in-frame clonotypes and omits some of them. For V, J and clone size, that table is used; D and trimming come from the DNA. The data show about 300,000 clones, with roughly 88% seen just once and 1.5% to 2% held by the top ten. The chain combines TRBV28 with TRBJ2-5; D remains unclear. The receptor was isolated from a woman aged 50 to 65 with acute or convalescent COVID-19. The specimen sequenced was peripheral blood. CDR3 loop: CASSLRFQETQYF. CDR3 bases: TGTGCCAGCAGTCTGCGGTTCCAAGAGACCCAGTACTTC.